The 15 T cell receptor beta chains below come from one sample, sequenced in a study of post-analysis software for immune sequencing data. Prepared libraries of TCR beta cDNA carried unique molecular identifiers. TCRdb passed the PCR reads through MiXCR, listing each CDR3 protein once. The table lists fewer than 850,000 distinct CDR3 sequences, less than 35% of them singletons. These receptors' targets are unknown. Study findings and constraints: With TRBV5-6, TRBV5-1 and TRBV20-1 included, about five TRBV segments were more frequent in patients than in controls.

The specimen sequenced was blood. Receptors were obtained from a girl aged 10 to 17 with multiple sclerosis.

This clonotype came up once. The gene calls are TRBV5-1 and TRBJ2-6; D remains ambiguous. Germline CDR1 SGHRS, CDR2 YFSETQ. Trimming took 4 bases from V and 6 from J, leaving 8 bases between them. This CDR3 region has 13 residues. For the CDR3, the DNA is TGCGCCAGCAGCCCAATGAAGGCCAACGTCCTGACTTTC. Its protein product is CASSPMKANVLTF.

The CDR3, as DNA: TGTGCCAGCAGCTTGGCGGGGCCCCGCTCCTACAATGAGCAGTTCTTC. It codes for CASSLAGPRSYNEQFF. The chain has TRBV7-9 and TRBJ2-1; a possible D gene is TRBD2 (6 bases). This CDR3 is 16 amino acids long. V was clipped by 3 bases and J by 0 bases, with 12 bases between them. Germline V gene data show CDR1 as SEHNR and CDR2 as FQNEAQ (reference sequence).

This rearrangement joins TRBV14 to TRBJ2-1; possibly TRBD2 for D (6 bases). This CDR3 is 19 amino acids long. CDR1 is SGHDN and CDR2 is FVKESK in the germline V gene. Trimming took off 4 bases at V and 7 bases at J, with 29 bases between the two ends. CDR3: CASSPKKPPGGAFRNEQFF. As DNA, the CDR3 is TGTGCCAGCAGCCCAAAAAAACCCCCTGGAGGGGCGTTTAGGAATGAGCAGTTCTTC. The variable domain in full, completed from reference TRBV14 and TRBJ2-1, reads EAGVTQFPSHSVIEKGQTVTLRCDPISGHDNLYWYRRVMGKEIKFLLHFVKESKQDESGMPNNRFLAERTGGTYSTLKVQPAELEDSGVYFCASSPKKPPGGAFRNEQFFGPGTRLTVL.

In this sample, this clonotype turned up a few times. The V call is TRBV7-8, the J call TRBJ2-5; D possibly corresponds to TRBD2 (6 bases). The end of the DNA fits TRBJ2-7 better, so the J call may be wrong. The CDR3 length is 14 residues. Germline loops: CDR1 SGHVS, CDR2 FQNEAQ. The CDR3 DNA is TGTGCCAGCAGCTTACGGGCCCTCGGGGGCGAGCAGTACTTC. It translates to CASSLRALGGEQYF.

Only a few counts were recorded for this clonotype. V and J are TRBV28 and TRBJ2-7, with D unresolved. The CDR3 is made up of 13 amino acids. Per germline, CDR1 MDHEN and CDR2 SYDVKM. Trimming took 6 bases from V and 4 from J, leaving 13 bases between them. The CDR3 is CASRPRSDYEQYF. CDR3 sequence (DNA): TGTGCCAGCAGACCTCGCTCGGATTACGAGCAGTACTTC.

The CDR3 loop reads CASRTGAYTEAFF. For the CDR3, the DNA is TGTGCCAGCAGGACCGGGGCCTACACTGAAGCTTTCTTT. The chain joins TRBV12-3 or TRBV12-4 to TRBJ1-1; TRBD1 might be the D (5 bases). Between the trimmed V and J ends, which lost 6 bases and 3 bases, there was a span of 11 bases. This CDR3 contains 13 residues.

The table lists this clonotype with many counts. V and J are TRBV5-1 and TRBJ2-7; a weak D match, TRBD2 (6 bases). This CDR3 comprises 15 residues. Germline V gene data show CDR1 as SGHRS and CDR2 as YFSETQ. V dropped 4 bases and J dropped 5 bases, with 19 bases sitting between them. DNA of the CDR3: TGCGCCAGCAGCAGGGTGGGTCGATCGGGGGACGAGCAGTACTTC. It codes for CASSRVGRSGDEQYF. Looking up the rest from reference TRBV5-1 and TRBJ2-7 gives the full variable domain: KAGVTQTPRYLIKTRGQQVTLSCSPISGHRSVSWYQQTPGQGLQFLFEYFSETQRNKGNFPGRFSGRQFSNSRSEMNVSTLELGDSALYLCASSRVGRSGDEQYFGPGTRLTVT.

The gene calls are TRBV6-5 and TRBJ2-1; D perhaps matches TRBD2 (7 bases). Germline V gene lookup returns CDR1 MNHEY and CDR2 SVGAGI. With 0 bases removed from V and 10 bases from J, the gap between germline ends came to 25 bases. This CDR3 contains 18 residues. CDR3 in amino acids: CASSYSRQGSSGSTEQFF. In nucleotides, the CDR3 is TGTGCCAGCAGTTACTCGAGGCAGGGGAGTAGCGGGTCCACGGAGCAGTTCTTC.

This rearrangement joins TRBV28 to TRBJ1-2; TRBD1 matches at 9 bases. With 8 bases clipped from V and 6 bases from J, the junction kept 13 bases outside the gene matches. CDR1 and CDR2 (germline): MDHEN, SYDVKM. There are 15 residues in the CDR3. This chain's CDR3 is CASGINRGRGDGYTF. The CDR3 DNA sequence: TGTGCCAGCGGAATAAACAGGGGGCGAGGGGATGGCTACACCTTC.

Many counts were recorded for this clonotype. The chain links TRBV20-1 to TRBJ2-7; 11 bases align to TRBD2. In germline, CDR1 is DFQATT, CDR2 SNEGSKA (reference sequence). V was pared by 6 bases and J by 0 bases, with 10 bases of the junction left unmatched. CDR3 length: 16 amino acids. The CDR3 region has the DNA TGCAGTGCAACCGGGACTAGCGGAGCCAACTCCTACGAGCAGTACTTC. It codes for CSATGTSGANSYEQYF.

The table lists this clonotype with a count of one. The chain couples TRBV5-1 to TRBJ1-1; no clear D. Between the trimmed V and J ends, which lost 4 bases and 2 bases, there was a span of 12 bases. The CDR3 runs to 14 residues. Germline-derived CDR1 and CDR2 are SGHRS and YFSETQ. The CDR3, as DNA: TGCGCCAGCAGCCCCACCCCGTCAAACACTGAAGCTTTCTTT. Encoded protein: CASSPTPSNTEAFF. Together with reference TRBV5-1 and TRBJ1-1, the CDR3 gives the full variable domain: KAGVTQTPRYLIKTRGQQVTLSCSPISGHRSVSWYQQTPGQGLQFLFEYFSETQRNKGNFPGRFSGRQFSNSRSEMNVSTLELGDSALYLCASSPTPSNTEAFFGQGTRLTVV.

This clonotype was seen a few times. V usage is TRBV4-3 and J usage is TRBJ1-4; D perhaps matches TRBD1 (6 bases). V gave up 4 bases and J gave up 8 bases, with 11 bases separating them. The germline CDR1 and CDR2 sequences are LGHNA and YSLEER. This CDR3 contains 13 residues. CDR3 nucleotide sequence: TGCGCCAGCAGCCCCGACAGGAGGGAAAAACTGTTTTTT. Translating it yields CASSPDRREKLFF.

The rearrangement joins TRBV5-1 to TRBJ1-2; D is undetermined. V was cut by 0 bases and J by 4 bases, with 13 bases left in between. Germline V gives CDR1 SGHRS, CDR2 YFSETQ. The CDR3 is 15 residues long. CDR3 in amino acids: CASSLDPGTSYGYTF. CDR3 nucleotide sequence: TGCGCCAGCAGCTTGGATCCAGGAACGAGCTATGGCTACACCTTC.

This clonotype has a handful of counts. The chain is built from TRBV24-1 and TRBJ2-7; a weak D match, TRBD1 (6 bases). Looked up from germline, CDR1 is KGHDR and CDR2 is SFDVKD. The V gene lost 4 bases and the J gene lost 4 bases, with 22 bases spanning the gap. This CDR3 contains 17 residues. CDR3 loop: CATSDSGWTGHIYEQYF. The CDR3 DNA follows: TGTGCCACCAGTGACTCTGGGTGGACGGGACACATTTACGAGCAGTACTTC.

This clonotype came up a few times. J is TRBJ2-3 and V is TRBV7-2; D is possibly TRBD1 (5 bases). Trimming stripped 5 bases from V and 2 bases from J, with 23 bases between. The germline V gene encodes CDR1 SGHTA and CDR2 FQGNSA. The CDR3 has 18 residues. CDR3 sequence: CASSNRVGQGWDTDTQYF. CDR3 nucleotide sequence: TGTGCCAGCAGCAACCGGGTGGGGCAGGGATGGGACACAGATACGCAGTATTTT.